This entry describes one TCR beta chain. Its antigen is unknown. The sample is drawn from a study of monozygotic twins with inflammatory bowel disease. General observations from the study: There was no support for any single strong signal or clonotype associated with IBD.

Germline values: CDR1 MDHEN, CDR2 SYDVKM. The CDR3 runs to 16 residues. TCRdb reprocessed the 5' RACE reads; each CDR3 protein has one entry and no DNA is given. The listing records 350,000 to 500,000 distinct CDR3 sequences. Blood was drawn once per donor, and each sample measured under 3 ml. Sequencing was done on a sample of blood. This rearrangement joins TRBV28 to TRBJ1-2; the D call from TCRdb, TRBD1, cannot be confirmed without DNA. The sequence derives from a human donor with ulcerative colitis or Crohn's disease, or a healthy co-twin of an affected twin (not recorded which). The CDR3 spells CASSLTSRGQGMGYTF.